This TCR beta chain was retrieved from a study of cytomegalovirus exposure and HLA in healthy donors. Across the study: T cells numbering approximately 170 million yielded some 100 million unique TCR beta sequences in an earlier analysis. Of 398 genotyped donors, about 81% clustered with self-reported Caucasian donors.

Vbeta (60) and Jbeta (13) primers were used in the PCR. TCRdb's copy holds only in-frame clones and misses some; the assay was immunoSEQ multiplex PCR. The table has about 94,000 clones, approximately 78% seen once. As to this clone: Antigen specificity is unknown.

The CDR3 covers 15 residues. Per germline, CDR1 MDHEN and CDR2 SYDVKM. V shed 4 bases and J 4 bases; nucleotides not matched to a gene: 7. Notes on the study in general: An analysis that came later showed most CMV-associated TCR beta chains appearing HLA-restricted.

The chain employs TRBV28 and TRBJ2-7; TRBD2 matches 10 bases. What was sequenced was PBMCs. The sequence derives from a woman in her sixties or seventies in good health and CMV-seronegative. The CDR3 spells CASSSAGGTDYEQYF. The CDR3 DNA sequence: TGTGCCAGCAGTTCAGCGGGAGGGACTGATTACGAGCAGTACTTC. The complete variable domain, with remaining parts taken from reference TRBV28 and TRBJ2-7, reads DVKVTQSSRYLVKRTGEKVFLECVQDMDHENMFWYRQDPGLGLRLIYFSYDVKMKEKGDIPEGYSVSREKKERFSLILESASTNQTSMYLCASSSAGGTDYEQYFGPGTRLTVT.